The text below deals with one T cell receptor (beta chain). What it recognizes is unknown. Hyperthyroidism in the patients, aged 18 to 65, was newly diagnosed and under 2 months in duration. Patients with uncontrolled infections, other autoimmune diseases, pregnancy or lactation were excluded. Diagnostic decisions used clinical symptoms, serum thyroxine and TRAb, thyroid ultrasound and orbital computed tomography. The record originates from a study of T cells in Graves' hyperthyroidism and ophthalmopathy. Overall study results and limits: Ophthalmopathy cases were set apart from stable hyperthyroidism by a 13 V-J model.

RNA transcripts gave rise to amplified TCR beta CDR3 regions. The HTBI primer set served for first-round RT-PCR of the TCR CDR3. MiXCR, run by TCRdb on the multiplex PCR reads, gives a single entry per CDR3 protein. The table lists about 720,000 distinct CDR3 sequences, about a sixth of them singletons. The CDR3 extends over 14 amino acids. CDR1 is SNHLY, CDR2 FYNNEI, per germline. V was pared by 3 bases and J by 10 bases, with 13 bases between. This clonotype originated in a man younger than 35 with Graves' hyperthyroidism. Sequencing was done on a sample of blood. This chain joins TRBV2 and TRBJ1-6, with D perhaps TRBD1 (5 bases). The CDR3 DNA reads as TGTGCCAGCAGTGACCCAGGGTTCGACTCACCCCTCCACTTT. This encodes CASSDPGFDSPLHF.